This entry features one TCR beta chain sequence. Germline values: CDR1 WNHNN, CDR2 SYGVQD (reference sequence). The CDR3 runs 13 residues. Trimming at V came to 8 bases and at J to 5 bases, leaving 4 bases not matched to a gene. The data were obtained in a study of blood T cell repertoires in COVID-19. The protocol was immunoSEQ multiplex PCR, while the TCRdb copy is restricted to in-frame clones and leaves out a portion. The table shows about 150,000 clones, with approximately 90% occurring only once. Specimen: peripheral blood. The chain employs TRBV10-1 and TRBJ2-2, with 8 bases aligning to TRBD1. This receptor was identified in a woman aged 40 to 50 with acute or convalescent COVID-19. CDR3 residues: CASQGASTGELFF. For the CDR3, the DNA is TGCGCCAGCCAGGGGGCGAGTACCGGGGAGCTGTTTTTT.